Below are 2 T cell receptor beta chains sequenced from a single sample in a study of T cell repertoires in cytomegalovirus infection. Each CDR3 protein is one row after TCRdb ran MiXCR on the reads. The profile shows roughly 150,000 distinct CDR3 sequences, over 15% of them singletons. Specimen: CD8+ T cells from PBMCs. These TCRs come from a human donor in good health (CMV status not recorded). Some clones in this sample may be carry-over from other donors' samples.

The rearrangement links TRBV6-1 to TRBJ2-7; TRBD1 matches at 7 bases. V was clipped by 3 bases and J by 4 bases; unmatched bases: 9. Germline V gives CDR1 MNHNS, CDR2 SASEGT. The CDR3 is 15 amino acids. The chain's CDR3 is CASSDLGTAKYEQYF. The CDR3 nucleotides are TGTGCCAGCAGTGACCTAGGGACAGCAAAATACGAGCAGTACTTC.

The chain is built from TRBV6-6 and TRBJ1-1; D ambiguous. CDR1 and CDR2 (germline): MNHNY, SVGAGI (reference sequence). V lost 2 bases, J lost 8 bases, and 12 bases lay in between. The CDR3 is 13 residues long. The CDR3 DNA sequence: TGTGCCAGCAGTTACGGTCCGACCATGGAAGCTTTCTTT. Protein: CASSYGPTMEAFF.